This record covers a single TCR beta chain. Its antigen is not yet known. The junction differs from germline at one of its ends, possibly a read error. The data originate from a study of post-analysis software for immune sequencing data (dated by TCRdb to between 2015 and 2016). A note on the overall study: Disease courses on record covered relapsing-remitting, secondary progressive and progressive-relapsing multiple sclerosis, though some patients had no subtype annotation. The patient repertoires were set against under 12 previously published healthy control repertoires from donors whose ages ranged from roughly 6 to 27 years. A subset of samples was prepared in parallel using single-end sample barcoding, then pooled and co-amplified after Illumina adapter ligation.

To demonstrate the VDJtools post-analysis software, TCR beta repertoires were profiled from the peripheral blood of about 14 young patients with multiple sclerosis. The patients with multiple sclerosis were children and adolescents between about 6 and 15 years of age. On the study overall, not on this receptor specifically: Direct clustering with F measure revealed strong co-clustering of samples prepared in the same batch, which led to a batch-effect correction. The control group was slightly older than the multiple sclerosis patient group. Significantly lower normalized Chao1 diversity was found in multiple sclerosis patients than in controls, suggesting substantial peripheral T-cell clonal expansion. Significantly higher frequencies in patients than in controls were found for five or six TRBV segments, including TRBV5-6, TRBV5-1 and TRBV20-1.

Library preparation employed PCR. The data were produced on an Illumina HiSeq 2500. To reduce PCR and sequencing biases, unique molecular identifiers were incorporated into the TCR beta cDNA libraries. Some 500,000 cDNA molecules were obtained for every 1 to 10 million input T cells, so each molecule roughly corresponded to one T cell. The patient libraries were prepared and sequenced using the same protocol as the earlier healthy control dataset. Within a given batch, samples were prepared together, multiplexed and sequenced on the same HiSeq lane. The paper's data handling went like this. Raw barcoded reads were processed with MIGEC, discarding single-read molecular identifier groups before consensus assembly and CDR3 extraction. VDJtools was used for post-analysis of the clonotype tables, and diversity was normalized by down-sampling every dataset to the size of the smallest sample. In repertoire overlap clustering, CDR3 amino acid sequences, but not nucleotide sequences, were matched to correct batch-related cross-sample contamination. TCRdb itself trimmed the public reads at Q25 with fastp, ran MiXCR and retained productive beta chains. Every CDR3 protein is listed once, alongside the most common genes and DNA of its rows. The V and J calls and clone size are TCRdb's, not the authors'. Counted in this sample were about 540,000 distinct CDR3 sequences; 34% of them appeared once. Around 5.9% of the sample is held by the ten biggest clonotypes.

Via the germline V gene, CDR1 is SGHRS and CDR2 YFSETQ. Inclusive of the bounding cysteine and phenylalanine, the CDR3 is 16 residues long. Of all the DNA, just the CDR3 is kept, 48 bases in frame from base 1. The source is a girl younger than 18 with multiple sclerosis. The specimen was blood. The V gene is TRBV5-1 and the J gene is TRBJ2-1; TRBD2 is perhaps the D gene, given 5 matching bases. The CDR3 sequence is CASSLGPGSTYNERFF. The DNA sequence is TGCGCCAGCAGCTTGGGGCCGGGGAGCACCTACAATGAGCGGTTCTTC.